The clone carrying this T cell receptor (beta chain) has more than one count but fewer than ten. Followed over time, Seattle patients had been enrolled while infection was active. Trimming pared 0 bases from V and 0 bases from J, leaving 7 bases between. Looked up from germline, CDR1 is SGHDT and CDR2 is YYEEEE. CDR3 length equals 15 residues. Authors' methods: Reference gene primer amplification gave nucleated cell count estimates. The protocol was immunoSEQ multiplex PCR, while the TCRdb copy is restricted to in-frame clones and leaves out a portion. The D gene and trimming were derived from the DNA, and the V and J assignments and clone size from that table. The data contain roughly 570,000 clones, roughly 91% of them singletons. The sample comes from a study of blood T cell repertoires in COVID-19. Across the study: PBMCs, B-cell-depleted T cells, or T cells were the source of the cDNA or gDNA that made up the material.

The TCR comes from a woman between 45 and 60 years old with COVID-19, enrolled during active disease. Sequences were obtained from peripheral blood. This chain joins TRBV5-6 and TRBJ2-1; a possible D gene is TRBD1 (5 bases). Here the CDR3 DNA reads TGTGCCAGCAGCTTGGGGGGCACCTCCTACAATGAGCAGTTCTTC. Amino acids: CASSLGGTSYNEQFF.